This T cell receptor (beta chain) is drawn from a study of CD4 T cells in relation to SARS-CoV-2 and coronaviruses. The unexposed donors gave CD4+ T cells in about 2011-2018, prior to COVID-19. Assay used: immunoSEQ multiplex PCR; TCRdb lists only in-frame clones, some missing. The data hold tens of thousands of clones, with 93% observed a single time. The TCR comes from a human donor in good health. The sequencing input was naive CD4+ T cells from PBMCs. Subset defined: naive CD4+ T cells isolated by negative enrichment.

The CDR3, as DNA: TGTGCCAGCAGTCCAGACAGACCTCAGCCCCAGCATTTT. Encoded protein: CASSPDRPQPQHF. V gene TRBV12-3 or TRBV12-4 combines with J gene TRBJ1-5; weak D call: TRBD1 (5 bases). Trimming shortened V by 5 bases and J by 6 bases, and 11 bases separated the two germline ends. The CDR3 loop spans 13 amino acids.